The text below deals with one T cell receptor beta chain. As originally analysed: For nucleated cells, counts were estimated from reference gene primer amplification. Data came from immunoSEQ multiplex PCR; TCRdb stores just in-frame clones and leaves some out. V, J and clone size were drawn from that table, and D and trimming were deduced from the DNA. Here the sample spans around 620,000 clones, more than 80% being singletons. This entry comes from a study of blood T cell repertoires in COVID-19. The overall study: Sites in the United States, Italy and Spain provided acute and convalescent COVID-19 samples. In each case, the material was cDNA or gDNA derived from T cells, B-cell-depleted T cells, or PBMCs.

The junction had 11 bases not matched to a gene; V was cut back by 7 bases and J by 8 bases. CDR1 and CDR2 from the germline V gene are ENHRY and SYGVKD. This CDR3 is built from 14 residues. The sequencing input was peripheral blood. The sequence was collected from a young woman with acute or convalescent COVID-19. The rearrangement joins TRBV10-3 to TRBJ1-2; TRBD1 matches at 9 bases. As DNA, the CDR3 is TGTGCCATCACCCCGAGGAACAGGGGGCCCGGCTACACCTTC. Translation: CAITPRNRGPGYTF.